These T cell receptor beta chains were read from a single sample in a study of T cells in localized non-small cell lung cancer. Measured with immunoSEQ multiplex PCR; TCRdb has only the in-frame clones, and not every one. The sample has 100,000 or so clones, approximately 90% seen once. The source was PBMCs, collected before any cancer treatment. Source of these receptors: a woman aged 35-75 years with stage II squamous cell lung carcinoma. Both conserved end residues are part of each CDR3. D genes are given only for firm matches. Clone sizes are given selectively: once, few, many, or a class where the clone is expanded.

j_call clone_size d_call v_call cdr3_nt cdr3_aa
TRBJ2-5 - - TRBV7-9 TGTGCCAGCAGAGGAGGGCGGGAGACCCAGTACTTC CASRGGRETQYF
TRBJ2-7 - - TRBV4-2 TGTGCCAGCAGCCAAGCATCCTTAGACGCCTACGAGCAGTACTTC CASSQASLDAYEQYF
TRBJ2-7 - - TRBV7-9 TGTGCCAGCAGCTTAAATCTGGGTTTAACCTACGAGCAGTACTTC CASSLNLGLTYEQYF
TRBJ2-5 - TRBD1 TRBV5-1 TGCGCCAGCAGCGCGACAGGGGCAGAGACCCAGTACTTC CASSATGAETQYF
TRBJ2-7 - TRBD1 TRBV12-5 TGTGCTAGTGGCGGACAGGGGATTACTCGGAGCTCCTACGAGCAGTACTTC CASGGQGITRSSYEQYF
TRBJ1-1 - - TRBV30 TGTGCCTGGAATGCAGTGAGTGAAGCTTTCTTT CAWNAVSEAFF
TRBJ2-3 - TRBD1 TRBV29-1 TGCAGCGTAACCCGGACAGGGGACAGCACAGATACGCAGTATTTT CSVTRTGDSTDTQYF
TRBJ2-7 - - TRBV15 TGTGCCACCAGCAGAGATCCCGCGAGAACCTACGAGCAGTACTTC CATSRDPARTYEQYF
TRBJ2-5 - - TRBV19 TGTGCCAGTAGTACAGGGATGGGCCCAGAGACCCAGTACTTC CASSTGMGPETQYF
TRBJ1-5 - - TRBV19 TGTGCCAGTAGTGCGGGACCCGGGGGTAATCAGCCCCAGCATTTT CASSAGPGGNQPQHF
TRBJ2-7 once TRBD1 TRBV5-1 TGCGCCAGCAGAGTCGACAGGGGTTACCTCGAGCAGTACTTC CASRVDRGYLEQYF
TRBJ1-5 - - TRBV7-8 TGTGCCAGCAGCTTAGGGGGTGAGGGCAATCAGCCCCAGCATTTT CASSLGGEGNQPQHF
TRBJ2-7 once - TRBV10-3 TGTGCCATCAGTGAGTCGGCCCCCTACGAGCAGTACTTC CAISESAPYEQYF
TRBJ1-2 once - TRBV2 TGTGCCAGCAGTGAACTCCAGGGAGGATACTATGGCTACACCTTC CASSELQGGYYGYTF
TRBJ1-2 - - TRBV6-6 TGTGCCAGCATGGGATCTTTGGGCGGCTACACCTTC CASMGSLGGYTF
TRBJ2-1 - TRBD1 TRBV7-9 TGTGCCAGCAGCCCGTGGGACAGGGGTCAAAATGAGCAGTTCTTC CASSPWDRGQNEQFF
TRBJ1-2 - - TRBV28 TGTGCCAGCACCCCAACGGGTTTTATCTATGGCTACACCTTC CASTPTGFIYGYTF
TRBJ1-4 - - TRBV18 TGTGCCAGCTCACCACAGGGGACCGGGACTAATGAAAAACTGTTTTTT CASSPQGTGTNEKLFF
TRBJ2-1 - TRBD1 TRBV11-2 TGTGCCAGCAGCTTCCGGGACAGTGTCTACAATGAGCAGTTCTTC CASSFRDSVYNEQFF
TRBJ1-1 - - TRBV4-1 TGCGCCAGCAGCCAAGAGAGGCACACTGAAGCTTTCTTT CASSQERHTEAFF
TRBJ1-1 - - TRBV5-4 TGTGCCAGCAGCCCGCCGGGGGGGGGTGAAGCTTTCTTT CASSPPGGGEAFF
TRBJ1-3 once - TRBV29-1 TGCAGCGTCGCTGTGAGCTCTGGAAACACCATATATTTT CSVAVSSGNTIYF
TRBJ2-1 - TRBD1 TRBV30 TGTGCCTGGGGGGCCGGGACAGGGGTAAATGAGCAGTTCTTC CAWGAGTGVNEQFF
TRBJ1-1 once - TRBV28 TGTGCCAGCGGGGGACACCTGTACACTGAAGCTTTCTTT CASGGHLYTEAFF
TRBJ1-1 - - TRBV10-1 TGCGCCAGCGCCCGGACGTTGAACACTGAAGCTTTCTTT CASARTLNTEAFF
TRBJ1-2 - - TRBV5-5 TGTGCCAGCAGCTTGGGCGGATCGCTATATGGCTACACCTTC CASSLGGSLYGYTF
TRBJ2-7 few - TRBV10-3 TGTGCCATCAGTGAGGACGACGAGCAGTACTTC CAISEDDEQYF
TRBJ2-1 - TRBD2 TRBV29-1 TGCAGCGTTGAGGGTGCCGGGACTAGGGCCTACAATGAGCAGTTCTTC CSVEGAGTRAYNEQFF
TRBJ2-7 - TRBD2 TRBV5-1 TGCGCCAGCAGCTCCTCCGGGACTAGCGGGATGCTTTCCCACGAGCAGTACTTC CASSSSGTSGMLSHEQYF
TRBJ2-3 - - TRBV5-1 TGCGCCAGCAGCTTGGGGGGTGGGCCAGATACGCAGTATTTT CASSLGGGPDTQYF
TRBJ1-1 - - TRBV6-1 TGTGCCAGCAGTCGGGACACAAACACTGAAGCTTTCTTT CASSRDTNTEAFF
TRBJ2-1 - - TRBV5-1 TGCGCCAGCAGCTTACGGCAGGGAAGAGGCAATGAGCAGTTCTTC CASSLRQGRGNEQFF
TRBJ1-4 - - TRBV4-1 TGCGCCAGCAGCCAACTCCAGGGGAGGATAAATGATGCAACTAATGAAAAACTGTTTTTT CASSQLQGRINDATNEKLFF